These 8 T cell receptor beta chains were sequenced from one sample in a study of blood T cell repertoires in COVID-19. Data came from immunoSEQ multiplex PCR; TCRdb stores just in-frame clones and leaves some out. The sample includes over 250,000 clones, approximately 89% of them seen just once. The sample was PBMCs or T cells enriched from blood (not recorded which). The source is a woman aged 55-70 years who had recovered from COVID-19.

A few counts support this clone. The chain uses TRBV28 and TRBJ2-2, with 7 bases fitting TRBD2. This CDR3 spans 16 amino acids. J gave up 3 bases and V 7 bases, and 11 bases lay outside the gene matches. Germline V lookup: CDR1 MDHEN, CDR2 SYDVKM. The CDR3 sequence is CASTPRLAEYTGELFF. The CDR3 region has the DNA TGTGCCAGCACCCCCCGGCTAGCGGAGTACACCGGGGAGCTGTTTTTT.

This clone was observed once. This sequence joins TRBV18 and TRBJ2-5; 9 nucleotides align to TRBD2. Trimming at V came to 0 bases and at J to 4 bases, leaving 6 bases not matched to a gene. Per germline, CDR1 KGHSH and CDR2 LQKENI. The CDR3 covers 16 residues. The CDR3 spells CASSPPALAGTETQYF. Written as DNA, the CDR3 is TGTGCCAGCTCACCACCGGCGCTAGCGGGAACAGAGACCCAGTACTTC.

This chain uses TRBV5-1 with TRBJ1-2; D is perhaps TRBD1 (5 bases). With 4 bases removed from V and 7 bases from J, the gap between germline ends came to 14 bases. CDR3 length: 13 residues. Germline CDR1 SGHRS, CDR2 YFSETQ. The DNA of the CDR3 is TGCGCCAGCAGCCCAGAAGTGGGGCTTGGCTACACCTTC. Its translation: CASSPEVGLGYTF.

The chain combines TRBV28 with TRBJ2-1; tentatively, D is TRBD1 (6 bases). Trimming cost V 4 bases and J 5 bases, with 18 bases left between them. Germline CDR1 MDHEN, CDR2 SYDVKM. This CDR3 has 16 residues. CDR3 in amino acids: CASSSSVAGDDNEQFF. CDR3 nucleotides: TGTGCCAGCAGTTCCTCAGTAGCAGGGGACGACAATGAGCAGTTCTTC.

The chain is built from TRBV28 and TRBJ1-2, with TRBD1 identical over 9 bases. The germline CDR1 and CDR2 sequences are MDHEN and SYDVKM. The trim removed 5 bases at V and 5 bases at J, leaving 9 bases unmatched. The CDR3 is 15 residues long. CDR3 amino acids: CASSTLGQGSYGYTF. CDR3 sequence (DNA): TGTGCCAGCAGTACTCTGGGACAGGGTTCGTATGGCTACACCTTC.

The J gene is TRBJ2-2, the V gene TRBV5-1, with a possible D match to TRBD2 (6 bases). Germline V lookup: CDR1 SGHRS, CDR2 YFSETQ. CDR3 length equals 15 residues. V was clipped by 4 bases and J by 5 bases, with 15 bases between them. The CDR3: CASSPYTGGTGELFF. CDR3 nucleotide sequence: TGCGCCAGCAGCCCCTACACTGGGGGGACCGGGGAGCTGTTTTTT. The variable domain in full, completed from reference TRBV5-1 and TRBJ2-2, reads KAGVTQTPRYLIKTRGQQVTLSCSPISGHRSVSWYQQTPGQGLQFLFEYFSETQRNKGNFPGRFSGRQFSNSRSEMNVSTLELGDSALYLCASSPYTGGTGELFFGEGSRLTVL.

The chain uses TRBV28 and TRBJ2-3; weak D call: TRBD2 (6 bases). Germline-derived CDR1 and CDR2 are MDHEN and SYDVKM. This CDR3 has 15 residues. The V gene lost 3 bases and the J gene lost 6 bases, with 16 bases spanning the gap. The CDR3 is CASSFGGGGSDTQYF. The CDR3 nucleotides are TGTGCCAGCAGTTTTGGGGGAGGAGGGTCGGATACGCAGTATTTT.

V and J are TRBV7-9 and TRBJ2-3; D gene unclear. There are 13 residues in the CDR3. The V gene's germline CDR1 is SEHNR and CDR2 FQNEAQ (reference sequence). Trimming stripped 3 bases from V and 4 bases from J, with 8 bases between. CDR3: CASSFMAADTQYF. The CDR3, as DNA: TGTGCCAGCAGCTTTATGGCTGCAGATACGCAGTATTTT.